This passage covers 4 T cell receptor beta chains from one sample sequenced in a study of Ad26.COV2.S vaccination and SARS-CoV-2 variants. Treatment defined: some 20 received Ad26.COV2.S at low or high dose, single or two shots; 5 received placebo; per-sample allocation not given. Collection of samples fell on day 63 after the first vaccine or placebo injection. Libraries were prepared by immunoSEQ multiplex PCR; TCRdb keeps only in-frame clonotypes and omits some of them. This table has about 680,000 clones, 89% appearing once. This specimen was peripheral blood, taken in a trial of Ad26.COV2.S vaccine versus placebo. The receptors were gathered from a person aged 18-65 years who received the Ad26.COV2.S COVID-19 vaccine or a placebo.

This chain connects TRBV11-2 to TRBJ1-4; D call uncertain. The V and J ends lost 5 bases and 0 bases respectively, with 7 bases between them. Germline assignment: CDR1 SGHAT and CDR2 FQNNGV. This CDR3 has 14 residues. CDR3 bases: TGTGCCAGCAGCGGCACGACAACTAATGAAAAACTGTTTTTT. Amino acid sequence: CASSGTTTNEKLFF.

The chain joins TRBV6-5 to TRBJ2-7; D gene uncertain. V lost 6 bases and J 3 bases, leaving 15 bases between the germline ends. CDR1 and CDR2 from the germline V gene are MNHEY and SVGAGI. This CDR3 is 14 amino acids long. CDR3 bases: TGTGCCAGCAGCGCGCCCCCCTACTTCTACGAGCAGTACTTC. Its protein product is CASSAPPYFYEQYF.

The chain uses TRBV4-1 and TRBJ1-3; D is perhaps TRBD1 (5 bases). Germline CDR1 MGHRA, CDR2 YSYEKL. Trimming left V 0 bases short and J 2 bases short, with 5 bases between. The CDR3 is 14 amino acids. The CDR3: CASSQEGAGNTIYF. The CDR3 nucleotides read TGCGCCAGCAGCCAAGAGGGGGCTGGAAACACCATATATTTT.

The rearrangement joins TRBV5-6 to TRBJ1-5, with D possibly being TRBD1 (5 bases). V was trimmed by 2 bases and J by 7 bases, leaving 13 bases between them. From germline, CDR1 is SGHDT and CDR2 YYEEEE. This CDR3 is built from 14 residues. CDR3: CASSLTGGGQPQHF. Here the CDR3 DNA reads TGTGCCAGCAGCTTAACAGGTGGGGGGCAGCCCCAGCATTTT.